These 30 T cell receptor beta chains share one sample of origin, sequenced in a study of shared clonotypes between healthy human individuals. Only in-frame clones appear in the TCRdb table, and some are missing; sequencing was by immunoSEQ multiplex PCR. The profile covers around 2.1 million clones, with about 92% appearing a single time and about 1.5% taken by the ten largest. Naive CD8 cells comprised CD45RO-negative, CCR7-positively selected cells, excluding terminally differentiated effector memory CD45RA+ cells. The sequenced sample was naive CD8+ T cells from PBMCs. Every receptor here comes from a man younger than 35 in good health. Some clones in this sample may be carry-over from other donors' samples.

V gene TRBV30 combines with J gene TRBJ1-2; D call uncertain. The CDR3 has 15 amino acids. Germline V lookup: CDR1 GTSNPN, CDR2 SVGIG (reference sequence). V dropped 5 bases and J dropped 5 bases, with 21 bases sitting between them. This chain's CDR3 is CAWGEPVELQYGYTF. In DNA form, the CDR3 reads TGTGCCTGGGGAGAACCCGTCGAGTTACAATATGGCTACACCTTC.

Note on this clone: The junction departs from the called germline gene at one end, perhaps through a read error. The V call is TRBV27, the J call TRBJ2-1; D is unresolved. The CDR3 loop spans 14 amino acids. Germline CDR1 and CDR2: MNHEY and SMNVEV (reference sequence). CDR3 bases: TGTGCCAGCAGTCTCTTAGGGCAGGATGGTAAGGAGATCTTC. Translation gives CASSLLGQDGKEIF.

V and J are TRBV29-1 and TRBJ2-2; D is ambiguous. Trimming took 7 bases from V and 2 from J, leaving 8 bases between them. Germline CDR1 and CDR2: SQVTM and ANQGSEA. This CDR3 is built from 12 residues. CDR3 sequence (DNA): TGCAGCGCAAAACTTAACACCGGGGAGCTGTTTTTT. It translates to CSAKLNTGELFF.

The rearrangement joins TRBV18 to TRBJ2-7, with D possibly matching TRBD1 (6 bases). Between the trimmed V and J ends, which lost 0 bases and 3 bases, there was a span of 12 bases. The V gene's germline CDR1 is KGHSH and CDR2 LQKENI. CDR3 size: 15 residues. As DNA, the CDR3 is TGTGCCAGCTCACCACCGGGGGACAAGTACTACGAGCAGTACTTC. Translation: CASSPPGDKYYEQYF.

This clone was seen a single time. The V call is TRBV9, the J call TRBJ2-3; TRBD2 is a possible D gene (6 bases). This CDR3 comprises 14 residues. The germline V gene has CDR1 SGDLS and CDR2 YYNGEE. Trimming took 1 base from V and 5 from J, leaving 11 bases between them. CDR3 DNA: TGTGCCAGCAGCGTATTCGGGGGAGAAGATACGCAGTATTTT. Translating gives CASSVFGGEDTQYF.

The rearrangement joins TRBV9 to TRBJ2-1; no definite D call. The CDR3 length is 16 residues. Germline V gives CDR1 SGDLS, CDR2 YYNGEE. Trimming left V 3 bases short and J 4 bases short, with 17 bases between. As DNA, the CDR3 is TGTGCCAGCAGCGAAAGGAGAGTAGTCACATACAATGAGCAGTTCTTC. Amino acids: CASSERRVVTYNEQFF.

This chain uses TRBV6-6 with TRBJ2-1, with 10 bases identical to TRBD2. Germline V gene lookup returns CDR1 MNHNY and CDR2 SVGAGI (reference sequence). CDR3 size: 16 residues. The ends lost 6 bases at V and 4 bases at J; junction bases unmatched: 9. The CDR3 region is CASRPGTSASYNEQFF. The CDR3 DNA reads TGTGCCAGCAGACCCGGGACTAGCGCCTCTTACAATGAGCAGTTCTTC.

This rearrangement joins TRBV7-9 to TRBJ2-1, with D possibly matching TRBD2 (7 bases). Between the trimmed V and J ends, which lost 2 bases and 7 bases, there was a span of 12 bases. In germline, CDR1 is SEHNR, CDR2 FQNEAQ (reference sequence). This CDR3 contains 14 residues. This CDR3 is CASSLSEGGNEQFF. The CDR3 coding sequence is TGTGCCAGCAGCTTAAGCGAGGGGGGGAATGAGCAGTTCTTC.

The rearrangement links TRBV7-9 to TRBJ2-7, with D maybe TRBD2 (5 bases). The CDR3 totals 12 residues. Between the trimmed V and J ends, which lost 5 bases and 5 bases, there was a span of 10 bases. Germline V gives CDR1 SEHNR, CDR2 FQNEAQ (reference sequence). The chain's CDR3 is CASSPGKDEQYF. The CDR3 DNA is TGTGCCAGCAGCCCCGGGAAAGACGAGCAGTACTTC.

The V call is TRBV5-6, the J call TRBJ1-1, with D hard to call. From germline, CDR1 is SGHDT and CDR2 YYEEEE. The CDR3 contains 12 residues. V lost 4 bases and J lost 6, with 10 bases in between. The DNA for the CDR3 is TGTGCCAGCAGCATGGGGTGGGCTGAAGCTTTCTTT. Its protein product is CASSMGWAEAFF.

The J gene is TRBJ2-7, the V gene TRBV7-9; the D is unclear. CDR3 size: 13 residues. Between the trimmed V and J ends, which lost 5 bases and 5 bases, there was a span of 13 bases. Per the germline V gene, CDR1 is SEHNR and CDR2 is FQNEAQ (reference sequence). The CDR3: CASSPRLVHEQYF. For the CDR3, the DNA is TGTGCCAGCAGCCCCCGTTTGGTCCACGAGCAGTACTTC.

This sequence joins TRBV9 and TRBJ2-5, with D unresolved. Germline loops: CDR1 SGDLS, CDR2 YYNGEE. The V end lost 0 bases, the J end lost 4 bases, and 10 bases lay between the germline ends. This CDR3 comprises 14 residues. This CDR3 is CASSVGQKTETQYF. In DNA, the CDR3 is TGTGCCAGCAGCGTAGGCCAAAAAACAGAGACCCAGTACTTC.

The CDR3 protein is CASSEKIGELFF. Written as DNA, the CDR3 is TGTGCCAGCAGTGAGAAGATCGGGGAGCTGTTTTTT. The genes are TRBV6-1 and TRBJ2-2; D not certain. Per the germline V gene, CDR1 is MNHNS and CDR2 is SASEGT. Trimming left V 3 bases short and J 7 bases short, with 6 bases between. The CDR3 runs 12 residues.

This clone was found once. V and J are TRBV9 and TRBJ1-1, with unresolved D. V was pared by 3 bases and J by 0 bases, with 21 bases between. Germline V gives CDR1 SGDLS, CDR2 YYNGEE. This CDR3 comprises 18 residues. This chain's CDR3 is CASSGTGAMGPMNTEAFF. The CDR3 DNA follows: TGTGCCAGCAGCGGGACGGGAGCTATGGGTCCGATGAACACTGAAGCTTTCTTT.

This sequence joins TRBV9 and TRBJ2-7, with a possible D match to TRBD1 (6 bases). The CDR3 has 15 residues. V lost 3 bases and J 2 bases, leaving 15 bases between the germline ends. Germline V gene sequence: CDR1 SGDLS, CDR2 YYNGEE. As DNA, the CDR3 is TGTGCCAGCAGCGCAGATCACAGGGCCACCTACGAGCAGTACTTC. This translates into CASSADHRATYEQYF.

This chain uses TRBV28 with TRBJ1-1; D gene uncertain. The CDR3 covers 15 residues. Deletions cut 8 bases from V and 0 bases from J, with 16 bases between. CDR1 is MDHEN, CDR2 SYDVKM, per germline. The CDR3 spells CASLPVAGMNTEAFF. CDR3 bases: TGTGCCAGCCTACCGGTGGCGGGTATGAACACTGAAGCTTTCTTT.

This chain joins TRBV29-1 and TRBJ2-7, with 7 bases matching TRBD2. The CDR3 is made up of 13 amino acids. After removal of 7 bases from V and 7 bases from J, the junction contained 13 bases not matched to a gene. Per germline, CDR1 SQVTM and CDR2 ANQGSEA. CDR3 DNA sequence: TGCAGCGGGCGACTAGCTGACTCCTTAGAGCAGTACTTC. As protein: CSGRLADSLEQYF.

This clone appeared a single time. CDR3 loop: CASSQVVGSSTDTQYF. DNA of the CDR3: TGTGCCAGCAGCCAAGTGGTAGGGAGTAGCACAGATACGCAGTATTTT. V gene TRBV14 combines with J gene TRBJ2-3; possible D gene TRBD2, 5 bases. V was trimmed by 1 base and J by 0 bases, leaving 11 bases between them. CDR1 is SGHDN, CDR2 FVKESK, per germline. CDR3 length: 16 residues. Drawing the rest from reference TRBV14 and TRBJ2-3, the complete variable domain is EAGVTQFPSHSVIEKGQTVTLRCDPISGHDNLYWYRRVMGKEIKFLLHFVKESKQDESGMPNNRFLAERTGGTYSTLKVQPAELEDSGVYFCASSQVVGSSTDTQYFGPGTRLTVL.

The chain recombines TRBV27 with TRBJ2-1; TRBD2 is a possible D gene (6 bases). Germline-derived CDR1 and CDR2 are MNHEY and SMNVEV (reference sequence). The CDR3 extends over 14 amino acids. The V gene lost 5 bases and the J gene lost 7 bases, with 15 bases spanning the gap. The CDR3 sequence is CASSSLSGWNEQFF. CDR3 DNA: TGTGCCAGCAGTAGCTTGAGCGGGTGGAATGAGCAGTTCTTC.

The gene calls are TRBV29-1 and TRBJ2-2; TRBD2 might be the D (6 bases). The germline CDR1 and CDR2 sequences are SQVTM and ANQGSEA. CDR3 length: 12 residues. Trimming left V 7 bases short and J 4 bases short, with 10 bases between. The CDR3 coding sequence is TGCAGCGGGGGGGATACCACCGGGGAGCTGTTTTTT. Its translation: CSGGDTTGELFF.

The V and J genes are TRBV11-2 and TRBJ2-2; TRBD2 might be the D (6 bases). V lost 5 bases, J lost 7 bases, and 17 bases lay in between. This CDR3 region has 15 residues. Germline CDR1 reads SGHAT; CDR2 reads FQNNGV. The CDR3 protein is CASSPAGPMGGELFF. CDR3 nucleotide sequence: TGTGCCAGCAGCCCTGCGGGACCCATGGGCGGGGAGCTGTTTTTT.

The chain is built from TRBV28 and TRBJ2-3; TRBD2 agrees at 10 bases. CDR1 is MDHEN and CDR2 is SYDVKM in the germline V gene. Trimming removed 5 bases from V and 4 bases from J; junction bases left unmatched: 3. This CDR3 has 14 residues. CDR3 sequence reads: CASSSGRAADTQYF. The CDR3 DNA is TGTGCCAGCAGTAGCGGGAGGGCCGCAGATACGCAGTATTTT.

V usage is TRBV11-2 and J usage is TRBJ2-1; D is undetermined. The CDR3 runs 16 residues. CDR1 and CDR2 (germline): SGHAT, FQNNGV. Trimming left V 0 bases short and J 2 bases short, with 11 bases between. The CDR3 is CASSLDGSETYNEQFF. The CDR3 region has the DNA TGTGCCAGCAGCTTAGACGGGTCGGAGACCTACAATGAGCAGTTCTTC.

This clone was observed once. This rearrangement joins TRBV11-2 to TRBJ2-3; weak D call: TRBD1 (5 bases). V was clipped by 2 bases and J by 2 bases, with 14 bases between them. The germline V gene encodes CDR1 SGHAT and CDR2 FQNNGV. This CDR3 has 16 residues. The CDR3 loop reads CASSLPGLGVTDTQYF. DNA for the CDR3: TGTGCCAGCAGCTTACCCGGTCTAGGGGTCACAGATACGCAGTATTTT.

The genes are TRBV28 and TRBJ2-2, with 7 bases lining up with TRBD1. This CDR3 has 16 residues. Germline trimming cut 4 bases from V and 3 bases from J; bases unmatched to any gene: 8. Germline V gives CDR1 MDHEN, CDR2 SYDVKM. Written as DNA, the CDR3 is TGTGCCAGCAGTTGGCAGGGGGAAGTATACACCGGGGAGCTGTTTTTT. Translation gives CASSWQGEVYTGELFF.

V and J are TRBV5-1 and TRBJ2-1, with D perhaps TRBD1 or TRBD2 (5 bases each). V was pared by 4 bases and J by 0 bases, with 23 bases between. The length of the CDR3 is 19 residues. Germline CDR1 reads SGHRS; CDR2 reads YFSETQ. CDR3 amino acids: CASSGTGRNLFRSYNEQFF. The DNA for the CDR3 is TGCGCCAGCAGCGGGACCGGGCGGAACCTCTTTCGCTCCTACAATGAGCAGTTCTTC.

The chain links TRBV4-1 to TRBJ2-1; tentatively, D is TRBD2 (5 bases). The CDR3 loop spans 16 amino acids. V was cut by 1 base and J by 7 bases, with 17 bases left in between. CDR1 and CDR2 from the germline V gene are MGHRA and YSYEKL. CDR3 sequence: CASSQGVGMAWNEQFF. The CDR3 nucleotides are TGCGCCAGCAGCCAAGGGGTCGGGATGGCTTGGAATGAGCAGTTCTTC.

The chain employs TRBV27 and TRBJ2-7; 11 nucleotides match TRBD1. Trimming took 6 bases from V and 4 from J; bases not matched to a gene: 8. CDR3 length equals 15 residues. From germline, CDR1 is MNHEY and CDR2 SMNVEV (reference sequence). The CDR3 coding sequence is TGTGCCAGCAGCATTCGGACAGGGGGCATTTACGAGCAGTACTTC. This gives the protein CASSIRTGGIYEQYF.

The chain links TRBV19 to TRBJ2-7, with 9 bases identical to TRBD2. CDR3 length: 13 residues. Germline loops: CDR1 LNHDA, CDR2 SQIVND (reference sequence). Losses at the gene ends were 11 bases for V and 7 bases for J; bases not matched to a gene: 12. CDR3 loop: CASRGLAVEEQYF. The CDR3 region has the DNA TGTGCCTCCCGGGGACTAGCTGTGGAAGAGCAGTACTTC.

J is TRBJ2-5 and V is TRBV5-3; the match to TRBD1 covers 7 bases. TRBV5-3 is an ORF for which the function is uncertain. The trim removed 1 base at V and 4 bases at J, leaving 4 bases unmatched. There are 14 residues in the CDR3. The CDR3 sequence is CARSLRGRGETQYF. DNA for the CDR3: TGTGCCAGAAGCTTGAGGGGGCGCGGAGAGACCCAGTACTTC.